The 9 T cell receptor beta chains below were found in one sample sequenced in a study of monozygotic twins with inflammatory bowel disease. TCRdb reprocessed the 5' RACE reads; each CDR3 protein has one entry and no DNA is given. Its table records some 190,000 distinct CDR3 sequences. The sequencing sample was made of blood. Every receptor here comes from a human donor with ulcerative colitis or Crohn's disease, or a healthy co-twin of an affected twin (not recorded which).

The chain joins TRBV20-1 to TRBJ2-5; TCRdb's D call, TRBD2, is unchecked because there is no DNA. Germline V gene data show CDR1 as DFQATT and CDR2 as SNEGSKA (reference sequence). The CDR3 has 15 amino acids. CDR3: CSARTASSGQETQYF.

The chain recombines TRBV7-2 with TRBJ1-5. CDR3 size: 13 residues. Germline CDR1 reads SGHTA; CDR2 reads FQGNSA. The CDR3 loop reads CASSLVVGQPQHF.

The chain carries TRBV30 and TRBJ2-7; TCRdb indicates TRBD2, and absent DNA this call remains unverified. The germline V gene encodes CDR1 GTSNPN and CDR2 SVGIG (reference sequence). This CDR3 has 15 amino acids. CDR3 region: CAWKHLAGNSYEQYF.

The V gene is TRBV29-1, the J gene TRBJ1-2; TCRdb returns TRBD1, unconfirmable since there is no DNA. Germline V lookup: CDR1 SQVTM, CDR2 ANQGSEA. CDR3 size: 11 residues. The CDR3 region is CSVSRGGENSF.

The chain has TRBV2 and TRBJ1-1; TCRdb's D call of TRBD1 is untestable without DNA. In germline, CDR1 is SNHLY, CDR2 FYNNEI. The CDR3 contains 17 residues. Here the CDR3 reads CASSGGRRDVLNTEAFF. The variable domain in full, with the rest retrieved from reference TRBV2 and TRBJ1-1, is EPEVTQTPSHQVTQMGQEVILRCVPISNHLYFYWYRQILGQKVEFLVSFYNNEISEKSEIFDDQFSVERPDGSNFTLKIRSTKLEDSAMYFCASSGGRRDVLNTEAFFGQGTRLTVV.

The chain has TRBV5-1 and TRBJ2-3. The CDR3 is 13 residues long. Per germline, CDR1 SGHRS and CDR2 YFSETQ. CDR3 sequence: CASRAASEPTQYF.

The chain carries TRBV24-1 and TRBJ1-6. Germline-derived CDR1 and CDR2 are KGHDR and SFDVKD. The CDR3 runs to 14 residues. This chain's CDR3 is CATSDFSEYSPLHF.

The chain is built from TRBV5-1 and TRBJ2-7; TCRdb names TRBD1, which stays unverified in the absence of DNA. Germline V lookup: CDR1 SGHRS, CDR2 YFSETQ. This CDR3 comprises 14 residues. This CDR3 is CASNPGQTYYEQYF.

The chain recombines TRBV4-1 with TRBJ2-2; TCRdb selects TRBD1, and the lack of DNA leaves this call unchecked. CDR3 length: 16 residues. CDR1 and CDR2 from the germline V gene are MGHRA and YSYEKL. The CDR3 here is CASSHRQGSDTGELFF.